The T cell receptor beta chain described here comes from a study of beta chain features in type 1 diabetes. About 120 mL of blood, on average, came from one heparinised draw per donor. Study-level points and caveats: TCRB CDR3s from Type 1 diabetes patients were moderately but significantly shorter in all four CD4+ subsets.

A remark on this clone: Its specificity is not known.

Expressed TCRB transcripts were sequenced, since all the RNA that had been isolated was reverse transcribed. Repertoires were generated with immunoSEQ multiplex PCR, while TCRdb's copy carries only in-frame clones and drops some. The sample carries approximately 250,000 clones, 16% recorded once. CDR1 is MNHEY, CDR2 SMNVEV, per germline (reference sequence). CDR3 length: 13 amino acids. The V gene end was trimmed by 8 bases and the J gene end by 5 bases; junction bases not matched to a gene: 6. Sequences were obtained from naive CD4+ T cells from blood. The sequence was obtained from a man aged 30 to 45 with type 1 diabetes. This sequence joins TRBV27 and TRBJ2-4; 7 bases align to TRBD1. The CDR3 bases are TGTGCCAGCTCCGGGACAGTCGAAAACATTCAGTACTTC. Its translation: CASSGTVENIQYF.